The 13 T cell receptor beta chains listed next were all sequenced from one sample in a study of blood T cell repertoires in COVID-19. TCRdb's table, derived via immunoSEQ multiplex PCR, lists solely in-frame clones and lacks some. This sample has tens of thousands of clones, with around four fifths found just once. The specimen sequenced was peripheral blood. Every receptor here comes from an elderly man with active or convalescent COVID-19.

V and J are TRBV4-3 and TRBJ2-3, with a weak D call TRBD2 (6 bases). Germline V gives CDR1 LGHNA, CDR2 YSLEER. V lost 2 bases, J lost 1 base, and 13 bases lay in between. This CDR3 is 16 amino acids long. CDR3 in amino acids: CASSQSRGVGTDTQYF. In DNA form, the CDR3 reads TGCGCCAGCAGCCAATCCCGCGGGGTCGGCACAGATACGCAGTATTTT.

This chain joins TRBV18 and TRBJ1-1; the match to TRBD1 covers 8 bases. V lost 2 bases and J lost 1; bases outside the gene matches: 3. Germline CDR1 KGHSH, CDR2 LQKENI. The CDR3 length is 15 residues. The CDR3 sequence: CASSPRTGTNTEAFF. The CDR3 DNA follows: TGTGCCAGCTCACCAAGGACAGGGACGAACACTGAAGCTTTCTTT.

As regards this clone: The sample contains more than one DNA sequence encoding this CDR3. The chain employs TRBV3-1 (or the pseudogene TRBV3-2) and TRBJ2-5; possibly TRBD2 for D (5 bases). The V and J ends lost 3 bases and 5 bases respectively, with 10 bases between them. The CDR3 sequence is 13 residues long. CDR1 is LGHDT, CDR2 YNNKEL, per germline (reference sequence). The DNA for the CDR3 is TGTGCCAGCAGCCAGAGAGGGCGGGAGACCCAGTACTTC. Residues: CASSQRGRETQYF.

The chain is built from TRBV5-1 and TRBJ2-3; 14 nucleotides align to TRBD2. V shed 4 bases, J shed 3 bases, and the junction held 4 bases outside the gene matches. CDR1 and CDR2 from the germline V gene are SGHRS and YFSETQ. The CDR3 contains 16 residues. CDR3 DNA: TGCGCCAGCAGCCAACGACTAGCGGGGGGGACAGATACGCAGTATTTT. Translation gives CASSQRLAGGTDTQYF.

This clone is a singleton in its sample. The CDR3 nucleotides read TGTGCCAGCAGCCAAGGACAGGGGGCGATGGAGACCCAGTACTTC. Amino acids: CASSQGQGAMETQYF. This chain uses TRBV7-2 with TRBJ2-5; 11 nucleotides match TRBD1. The CDR3 covers 15 residues. Per the germline V gene, CDR1 is SGHTA and CDR2 is FQGNSA. The trim removed 5 bases at V and 5 bases at J, leaving 7 bases unmatched.

The J gene is TRBJ1-5, the V gene TRBV15; D is perhaps TRBD1 (5 bases). Germline CDR1 is LNHNV and CDR2 is YYDKDF (reference sequence). V was clipped by 4 bases and J by 0 bases, with 13 bases between them. This CDR3 contains 16 residues. The CDR3 sequence: CATSISDTDSNQPQHF. For the CDR3, the DNA is TGTGCCACCAGCATCTCGGACACAGATAGCAATCAGCCCCAGCATTTT.

This clone appeared a few times. In DNA form, the CDR3 reads TGCAGTGCGGTCCGGGAGAATGAGCAGTTCTTC. The encoded protein is CSAVRENEQFF. The chain carries TRBV20-1 and TRBJ2-1; D might be TRBD2 (6 bases). V was pared by 6 bases and J by 7 bases, with 10 bases between. Germline loops: CDR1 DFQATT, CDR2 SNEGSKA (reference sequence). This CDR3 comprises 11 residues.

The DNA for the CDR3 is TGTGCCATCAGTGATTTGGGACAGGGTGATCAGCCCCAGCATTTT. It specifies CAISDLGQGDQPQHF. This chain links TRBV10-3 with TRBJ1-5, with 9 bases that match TRBD1. J gave up 5 bases and V 3 bases, and 5 bases lay outside the gene matches. The CDR3 consists of 15 residues. Per the germline V gene, CDR1 is ENHRY and CDR2 is SYGVKD.

The chain combines TRBV7-8 with TRBJ1-4; TRBD1 is a possible D gene (6 bases). CDR1 is SGHVS, CDR2 FQNEAQ, per germline. Trimming removed 1 base at V and 7 bases at J, with 7 bases between. This CDR3 comprises 13 residues. This CDR3 is CASSLGQAEKLFF. For the CDR3, the DNA is TGTGCCAGCAGCTTAGGACAGGCTGAAAAACTGTTTTTT.

CDR3: CASTLTGTSYTTGELFF. For the CDR3, the DNA is TGTGCCAGCACTCTTACCGGGACTAGCTATACCACCGGGGAGCTGTTTTTT. This rearrangement joins TRBV9 to TRBJ2-2; TRBD2 agrees at 9 bases. The CDR3 extends over 17 amino acids. Germline V gene lookup returns CDR1 SGDLS and CDR2 YYNGEE. The ends lost 6 bases at V and 4 bases at J; junction bases unmatched: 13.

This chain joins TRBV7-9 and TRBJ2-1; 10 bases map to TRBD2. This CDR3 spans 15 amino acids. J gave up 3 bases and V 5 bases, and 4 bases lay outside the gene matches. The germline gives CDR1 SEHNR, CDR2 FQNEAQ (reference sequence). The DNA for the CDR3 is TGTGCCAGCAGCACCGCTAGCGGGGGCTACAATGAGCAGTTCTTC. Translated, it gives CASSTASGGYNEQFF.

The V and J genes are TRBV21-1 and TRBJ1-1; TRBD1 is the table's D call and was not checked against the DNA. TRBV21-1 represents a pseudogene. This CDR3 has 15 residues. CDR3 protein: CASSKSGQMNTEAFF. The CDR3 nucleotides read TGTGCCAGCAGCAAATCGGGACAGATGAACACTGAAGCTTTCTTT.

Written as DNA, the CDR3 is TGTGCCAGCAGTGCGGGTTTAATCGAGCAGTACTTC. It is translated as CASSAGLIEQYF. The chain joins TRBV2 to TRBJ2-7; D not certain. The CDR3 consists of 12 residues. Per the germline V gene, CDR1 is SNHLY and CDR2 is FYNNEI. V lost 4 bases and J 6 bases, leaving 10 bases between the germline ends.